This paragraph reports one TCR beta chain. Its antigen remains unidentified. No clone much larger than this one lies a single base away; base qualities are absent. These data originate in a study of CD8 T cells in ankylosing spondylitis (dated by TCRdb to the late 2010s). Broadly, across the study: The study profiled T cell receptor beta repertoires in healthy donors and ankylosing spondylitis patients to find disease-linked TCR variants. The full study cohort comprised about 24 ankylosing spondylitis patients and 110 or so healthy donors. Peripheral blood samples were taken, and synovial fluid was additionally collected from ankylosing spondylitis patients. Broader findings and caveats from the paper: Some motif variants had previously been reported in the synovial fluid and blood of reactive arthritis patients, which suggests shared mechanisms of disease initiation. In peripheral blood, the disease-linked clones were found at relatively low frequencies and had a CD8+ phenotype. Blood from ankylosing spondylitis patients appeared to be characterized by a TCR beta motif composed of about eight highly homologous amino acid variants. The disease-linked clones were reported to be significantly enriched in matched synovial fluid samples from ankylosing spondylitis patients.

V lost 8 bases and J lost 4 bases; the stretch between them is 14 bases long. Taken from the germline V gene, the CDR1 and CDR2 loops are MNHNS and SASEGT. Taken from cysteine to phenylalanine, the CDR3 has 13 residues. The DNA shown is the 39-base CDR3, in frame from base 1. The instrument given in TCRdb is Illumina HiSeq 2500. TCR beta libraries were prepared by quantitative 5'-RACE with molecular barcodes. In the source study's methods: A new computational method based on a probabilistic model of VDJ rearrangement was used to identify disease-linked TCR variants. The public sequencing data were trimmed at Q25 with fastp and processed into clonotypes with MiXCR by TCRdb, which kept only in-frame beta chains. Rows with one shared CDR3 protein collapse into an entry with the most common genes and DNA. In this record, the V and J calls reflect TCRdb's handling and not the investigators' own analysis. The sample yields some 120,000 distinct CDR3 sequences; roughly 15% were counted once. The ten largest account for under 3% of the sample.

Material for sequencing was blood, either unsorted or a sorted T cell fraction (not recorded which). The chain links TRBV6-1 with TRBJ1-2; no D gene call is confident. The source is a female donor with ankylosing spondylitis or in good health (not recorded which). The bases read TGTGCCAGCGGGGTGGGCAGCTCCTATGGCTACACCTTC. Translated, it gives CASGVGSSYGYTF.